The clone carrying this T cell receptor (beta chain) was found many times. Antigen unknown. The same CDR3 arises from other DNA sequences in this sample as well. The CDR3 runs 15 residues. Germline CDR1 and CDR2: SGHRS and YFSETQ. V lost 4 bases and J 4 bases, leaving 17 bases between the germline ends. These data belong to a study of shared clonotypes between healthy human individuals. The study, taken as a whole, reports: Represented diversity (both genetic and exposure-history) was limited by the small number of donors.

Ten immunoSEQ deep assay plates were used to sequence unsorted PBMC DNA. The data were produced by immunoSEQ multiplex PCR, yet TCRdb's version contains in-frame clones alone and is incomplete. Of roughly 500,000 clones in the sample, over 70% were seen once. Sequencing was performed on PBMCs. The receptor was isolated from a woman between 40 and 55 years old in good health. Some clones in this sample may be carry-over from other donors' samples. The V and J genes are TRBV5-1 and TRBJ1-2; TRBD1 is a possible D gene (5 bases). CDR3 loop: CASSPGRAGGYGYTF. CDR3 nucleotides: TGCGCCAGCAGCCCTGGACGGGCCGGGGGCTATGGCTACACCTTC.